These T cell receptor beta chains were read from a single sample in a study of post-analysis software for immune sequencing data. TCRdb redid the calling of the PCR reads with MiXCR, one entry per CDR3 protein. This table has around 150,000 distinct CDR3 sequences, roughly 40% appearing once. Here the sequenced sample was blood, taken after autologous hematopoietic stem cell transplantation. Every receptor here comes from a girl aged 5 to 17 with multiple sclerosis. CDR3s include the opening cysteine and the closing phenylalanine or tryptophan.

J: TRBJ1-1; V: TRBV29-1; CDR3: CSVPQGVAAFF
J: TRBJ2-3; V: TRBV7-2; CDR3: CASSSGLAGAPDTQYF
J: TRBJ2-3; V: TRBV5-1; CDR3: CASSFGGAGYTDTQYF
J: TRBJ2-5; V: TRBV5-5; CDR3: CASSLRSLVQETQYF
J: TRBJ2-3; V: TRBV20-1; CDR3: CSARDLLAGETDTQYF
J: TRBJ2-7; V: TRBV7-2; CDR3: CASSLNEGNEQYF
J: TRBJ1-2; V: TRBV7-4; CDR3: CASSLRLGPGYTF
J: TRBJ2-2; V: TRBV29-1; CDR3: CSAGDRVNTGELFF
J: TRBJ2-1; V: TRBV4-1; CDR3: CASSQGPEGLAGYNEQFF
J: TRBJ2-3; V: TRBV7-9; CDR3: CASSPKDRQGTSSTDTQYF
J: TRBJ2-7; V: TRBV7-2; CDR3: CASSLGPSGGSYEQYF
J: TRBJ1-4; V: TRBV28; CDR3: CASSSGTVDEKLFF
J: TRBJ2-2; V: TRBV5-1; CDR3: CASSGDAYTGELFF
J: TRBJ2-7; V: TRBV13; CDR3: CASSLAGREKEQYF
J: TRBJ2-1; V: TRBV7-3; CDR3: CASSIVGGDHGEQFF
J: TRBJ2-4; V: TRBV14; CDR3: CASSFLGEPKNIQYF
J: TRBJ1-1; V: TRBV10-3; CDR3: CAIRGGQGASEAFF
J: TRBJ2-6; V: TRBV12-3/TRBV12-4; CDR3: CASSKDRAGTNVLTF
J: TRBJ2-1; V: TRBV9; CDR3: CASSVGTGAASEQFF
J: TRBJ2-1; V: TRBV3-1; CDR3: CASSPLQSSYNEQFF
J: TRBJ1-3; V: TRBV7-2; CDR3: CASRGPGAKSGNTIYF
J: TRBJ1-2; V: TRBV7-2; CDR3: CASSFDRVNRSIDYGYTF
J: TRBJ1-1; V: TRBV12-3/TRBV12-4; CDR3: CASSTSRGITEAFF
J: TRBJ2-1; V: TRBV6-5; CDR3: CASSSATLSNEQFF
J: TRBJ1-2; V: TRBV20-1; CDR3: CSARDSRTGGAGYGYTF
J: TRBJ2-1; V: TRBV20-1; CDR3: CSATGLLVNEQFF
J: TRBJ1-1; V: TRBV20-1; CDR3: CSAPRDRGDTEAFF
J: TRBJ2-3; V: TRBV7-2; CDR3: CASSLALQGGGIDTQYF
J: TRBJ2-5; V: TRBV12-3/TRBV12-4; CDR3: CASSALLQETQYF
J: TRBJ2-7; V: TRBV7-2; CDR3: CASSLAGMPSYEQYF
J: TRBJ2-1; V: TRBV5-8; CDR3: CASSLRLADEQFF
J: TRBJ2-7; V: TRBV15; CDR3: CATSRDPIYEQYF
J: TRBJ2-1; V: TRBV7-9; CDR3: CASSLAHRGNEQFF
J: TRBJ2-3; V: TRBV6-5; CDR3: CASSYARTEDTQYF
J: TRBJ2-5; V: TRBV18; CDR3: CASSPPKRQTQYF
J: NA; V: TRBV27; CDR3: CASSGQGADEQYF
J: TRBJ2-6; V: TRBV7-6; CDR3: CASSPAGAGANVLTF
J: TRBJ2-7; V: TRBV12-3/TRBV12-4; CDR3: CASSLGRGYEQYF
J: TRBJ1-5; V: TRBV12-3/TRBV12-4; CDR3: CASGTAPTKAPQHF
J: TRBJ2-7; V: TRBV10-3; CDR3: CAISESNLAGVYEQYF
J: TRBJ2-1; V: TRBV5-1; CDR3: CASSLSSGTEAHGEQFF
J: TRBJ2-1; V: TRBV7-2; CDR3: CASWAGEVGDVDEQFF
J: TRBJ2-1; V: TRBV7-6; CDR3: CASSWMEGGRMNNEQFF
J: TRBJ2-2; V: TRBV7-8; CDR3: CASSLAVANTGELFF
J: TRBJ1-2; V: TRBV11-2; CDR3: CASSLGRMDYGYTF
J: TRBJ2-7; V: TRBV5-1; CDR3: CASSRMTGLREQYF
J: TRBJ2-3; V: TRBV7-9; CDR3: CASSAPGQGDVGTDTQYF
J: TRBJ2-4; V: TRBV12-3/TRBV12-4; CDR3: CASSGSGTKNIQYF
J: TRBJ1-2; V: TRBV6-5; CDR3: CASSPQGVGGYTF
J: TRBJ1-6; V: TRBV12-3/TRBV12-4; CDR3: CASSSREGPLHF
J: TRBJ2-5; V: TRBV20-1; CDR3: CSATPGRRETQYF
J: TRBJ2-7; V: TRBV27; CDR3: CASSPLVDPLGYEQYF
J: TRBJ2-3; V: TRBV6-4; CDR3: CASSDSAGGPTDTQYF
J: TRBJ2-7; V: TRBV2; CDR3: CASREQGVFDEQYF